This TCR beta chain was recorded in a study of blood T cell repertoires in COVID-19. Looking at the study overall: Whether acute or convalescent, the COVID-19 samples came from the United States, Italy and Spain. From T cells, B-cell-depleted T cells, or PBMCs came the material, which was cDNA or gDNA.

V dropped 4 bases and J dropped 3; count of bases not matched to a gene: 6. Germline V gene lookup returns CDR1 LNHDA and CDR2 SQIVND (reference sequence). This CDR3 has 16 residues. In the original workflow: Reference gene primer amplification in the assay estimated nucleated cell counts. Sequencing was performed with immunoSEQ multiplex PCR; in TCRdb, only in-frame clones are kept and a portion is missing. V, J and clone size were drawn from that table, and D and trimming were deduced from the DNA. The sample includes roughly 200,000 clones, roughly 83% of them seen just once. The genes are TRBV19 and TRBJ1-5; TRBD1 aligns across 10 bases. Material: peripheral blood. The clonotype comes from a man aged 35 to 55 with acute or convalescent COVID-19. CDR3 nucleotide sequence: TGTGCCAGTAGTAGATCCGGGACAGGGGTCAATCAGCCCCAGCATTTT. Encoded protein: CASSRSGTGVNQPQHF.